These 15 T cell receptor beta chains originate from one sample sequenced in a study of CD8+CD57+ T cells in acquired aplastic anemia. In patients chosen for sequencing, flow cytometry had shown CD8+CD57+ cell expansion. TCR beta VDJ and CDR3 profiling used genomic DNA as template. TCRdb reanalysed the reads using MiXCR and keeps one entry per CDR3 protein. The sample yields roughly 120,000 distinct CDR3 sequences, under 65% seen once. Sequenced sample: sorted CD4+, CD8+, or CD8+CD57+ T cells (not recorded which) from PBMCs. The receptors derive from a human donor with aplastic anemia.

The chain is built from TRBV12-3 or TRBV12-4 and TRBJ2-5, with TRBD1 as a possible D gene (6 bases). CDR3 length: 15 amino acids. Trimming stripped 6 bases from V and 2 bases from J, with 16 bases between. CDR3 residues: CASSPGQFFQETQYF. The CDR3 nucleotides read TGTGCCAGCAGCCCCGGACAGTTCTTTCAAGAGACCCAGTACTTC.

CDR3 DNA sequence: TGCAGTGCTCACAGGGGCCGAACACATTCACCCCTCCACTTT. This encodes CSAHRGRTHSPLHF. The chain employs TRBV20-1 and TRBJ1-6, with 7 positions matching TRBD1. The J segment lost 8 bases and the V segment lost 5 bases, leaving 9 bases of the junction unmatched. Germline CDR1 reads DFQATT; CDR2 reads SNEGSKA (reference sequence). The CDR3 totals 14 residues.

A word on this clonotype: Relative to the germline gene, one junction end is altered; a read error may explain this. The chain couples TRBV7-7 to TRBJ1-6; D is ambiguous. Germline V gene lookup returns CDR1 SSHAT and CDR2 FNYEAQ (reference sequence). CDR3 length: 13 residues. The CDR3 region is CASSLDLGSPLHF. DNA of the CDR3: TGTGCTAGCAGCTTAGACCTCGGGTCACCCCTCCACTTT.

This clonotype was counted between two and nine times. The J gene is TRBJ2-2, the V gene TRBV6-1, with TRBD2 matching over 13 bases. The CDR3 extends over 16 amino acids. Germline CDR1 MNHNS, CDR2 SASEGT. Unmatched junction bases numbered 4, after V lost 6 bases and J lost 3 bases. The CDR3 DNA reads TGTGCCAGCAGGGATACTAGCGGGGGGGACACCGGGGAGCTGTTTTTT. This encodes CASRDTSGGDTGELFF.

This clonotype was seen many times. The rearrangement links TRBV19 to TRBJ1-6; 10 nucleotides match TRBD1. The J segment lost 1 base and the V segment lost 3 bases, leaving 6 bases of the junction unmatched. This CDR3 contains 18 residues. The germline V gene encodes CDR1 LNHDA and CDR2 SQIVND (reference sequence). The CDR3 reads CASSIGWDRGSYNSPLHF. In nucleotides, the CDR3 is TGTGCCAGTAGTATTGGCTGGGACAGGGGATCCTATAATTCACCCCTCCACTTT.

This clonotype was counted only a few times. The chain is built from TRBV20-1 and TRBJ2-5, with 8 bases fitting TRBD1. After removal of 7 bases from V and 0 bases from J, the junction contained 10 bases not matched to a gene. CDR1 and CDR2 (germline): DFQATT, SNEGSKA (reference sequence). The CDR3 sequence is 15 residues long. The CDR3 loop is CSVTTSDRDQETQYF. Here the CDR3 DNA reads TGCAGTGTAACGACCTCGGACAGGGACCAAGAGACCCAGTACTTC.

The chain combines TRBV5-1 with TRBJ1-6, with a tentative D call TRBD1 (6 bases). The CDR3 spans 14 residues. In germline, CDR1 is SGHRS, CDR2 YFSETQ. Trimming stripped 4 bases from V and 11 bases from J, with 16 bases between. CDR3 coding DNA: TGCGCCAGCAGCAGAACAGGGTCCGAACCACCCCTCCACTTT. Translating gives CASSRTGSEPPLHF.

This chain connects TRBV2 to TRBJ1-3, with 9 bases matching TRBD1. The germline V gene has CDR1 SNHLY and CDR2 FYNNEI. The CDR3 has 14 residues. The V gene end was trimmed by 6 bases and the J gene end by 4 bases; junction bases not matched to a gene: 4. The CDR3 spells CASRDGTGGNTIYF. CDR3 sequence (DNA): TGTGCCAGCAGGGACGGGACAGGGGGAAACACCATATATTTT.

CDR3 residues: CASTSGGLYNEQFF. Written as DNA, the CDR3 is TGTGCCAGTACTAGCGGGGGGCTCTACAATGAGCAGTTCTTC. V gene TRBV19 combines with J gene TRBJ2-1; 11 bases align to TRBD2. This CDR3 has 14 residues. V was pared by 7 bases and J by 3 bases, with 2 bases of the junction left unmatched. Germline V gene data show CDR1 as LNHDA and CDR2 as SQIVND (reference sequence).

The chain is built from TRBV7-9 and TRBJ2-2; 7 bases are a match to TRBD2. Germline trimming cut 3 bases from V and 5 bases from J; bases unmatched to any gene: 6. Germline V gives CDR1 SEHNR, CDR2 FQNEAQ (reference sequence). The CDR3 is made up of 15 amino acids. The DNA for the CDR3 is TGTGCCAGCAGCTTGACGGGAGGAGGGACCGGGGAGCTGTTTTTT. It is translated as CASSLTGGGTGELFF.

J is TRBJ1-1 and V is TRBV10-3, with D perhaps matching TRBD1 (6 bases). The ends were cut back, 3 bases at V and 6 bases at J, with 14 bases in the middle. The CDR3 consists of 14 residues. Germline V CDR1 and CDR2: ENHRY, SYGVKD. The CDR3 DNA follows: TGTGCCATCAGTGATTCCCGGGGGCGGGCTGAAGCTTTCTTT. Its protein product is CAISDSRGRAEAFF.

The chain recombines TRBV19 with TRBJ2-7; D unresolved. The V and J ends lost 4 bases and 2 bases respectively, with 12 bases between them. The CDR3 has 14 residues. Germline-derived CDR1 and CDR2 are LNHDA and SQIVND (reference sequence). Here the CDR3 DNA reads TGTGCCAGTAGTAAGAAACACACCGCCTACGAGCAGTACTTC. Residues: CASSKKHTAYEQYF.

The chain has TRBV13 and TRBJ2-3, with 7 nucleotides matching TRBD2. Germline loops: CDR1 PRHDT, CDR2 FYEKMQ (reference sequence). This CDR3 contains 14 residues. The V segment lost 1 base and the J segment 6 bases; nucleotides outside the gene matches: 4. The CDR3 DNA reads TGTGCCAGCAGCTTAGCCGCCGGGGGGGATACGCAGTATTTT. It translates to CASSLAAGGDTQYF.

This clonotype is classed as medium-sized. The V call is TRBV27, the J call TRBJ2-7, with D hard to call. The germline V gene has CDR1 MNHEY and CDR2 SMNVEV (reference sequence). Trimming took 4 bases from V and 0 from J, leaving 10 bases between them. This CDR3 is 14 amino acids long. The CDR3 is CASSSPTVSYEQYF. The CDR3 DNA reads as TGTGCCAGCAGTTCCCCGACGGTCTCCTACGAGCAGTACTTC.

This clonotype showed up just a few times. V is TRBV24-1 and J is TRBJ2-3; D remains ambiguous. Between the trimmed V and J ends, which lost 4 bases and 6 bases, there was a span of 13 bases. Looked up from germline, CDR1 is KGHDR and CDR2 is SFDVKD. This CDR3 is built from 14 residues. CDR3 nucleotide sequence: TGTGCCACCAGTGAGGTCGGTGTTACCGATACGCAGTATTTT. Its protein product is CATSEVGVTDTQYF.